The 19 T cell receptor beta chains below all came from one sample that was sequenced in a study of T-cell memory formation after mild COVID-19. TCRdb re-called the 5' RACE reads with MiXCR, one entry per CDR3 protein. The data contain hundreds of thousands of distinct CDR3 sequences, around a fifth of them singletons. Sequences were obtained from PBMCs or a T cell subset sorted from them (not recorded which). These receptors were obtained from a man between 18 and 29 years old who had mild COVID-19 (a few samples of this study predate the infection). Cell type and time point are not known.

A few counts support this clonotype. V gene TRBV7-9 combines with J gene TRBJ1-2, with D possibly TRBD1 on 6 matching bases. The V end lost 5 bases, the J end lost 8 bases, and 21 bases lay between the germline ends. This CDR3 has 15 residues. The germline V gene encodes CDR1 SEHNR and CDR2 FQNEAQ (reference sequence). CDR3: CASSPTLGGTGGYTF. In DNA form, the CDR3 reads TGTGCCAGCAGCCCTACGCTAGGGGGGACTGGCGGCTACACCTTC.

This clonotype came up a few times. V usage is TRBV7-9 and J usage is TRBJ1-2; the D is unclear. CDR1 is SEHNR, CDR2 FQNEAQ, per germline (reference sequence). The CDR3 consists of 14 residues. The V end lost 5 bases, the J end lost 4 bases, and 14 bases lay between the germline ends. The CDR3 DNA sequence: TGTGCCAGCAGCCCCCCAGGCAAGGGCTATGGCTACACCTTC. Translating gives CASSPPGKGYGYTF.

Of note for this clonotype: This likely comes from a read error, as the CDR3 has no conserved phenylalanine or tryptophan at its end. The CDR3 DNA is TGCGCCAGCCTAGAGGCAGGGGGAGTCCAAGAGACCCAGTACCTC. It encodes CASLEAGGVQETQYL. The rearrangement uses TRBV10-2 and TRBJ2-5; 7 bases match TRBD1. The V and J ends lost 8 bases and 1 base, in that order; junction bases with no gene match: 10. In germline, CDR1 is WSHSY, CDR2 SAAADI. This CDR3 comprises 15 residues.

The V gene is TRBV6-6, the J gene TRBJ2-7; the match to TRBD2 covers 8 bases. The CDR3 runs to 15 residues. The germline CDR1 and CDR2 sequences are MNHNY and SVGAGI (reference sequence). V lost 2 bases, J lost 1 base, and 4 bases stayed unmatched. CDR3 protein: CASSYSGGRSYEQYV. The CDR3 nucleotides are TGTGCCAGCAGTTACAGCGGGGGCCGATCCTACGAGCAGTACGTC.

The chain carries TRBV5-1 and TRBJ2-3; a possible D gene is TRBD2 (6 bases). V gave up 0 bases and J gave up 3 bases, with 14 bases separating them. The CDR3 totals 16 residues. Germline V gives CDR1 SGHRS, CDR2 YFSETQ. CDR3 bases: TGCGCCAGCAGCTTGGGGCCGGCGGGACCTACAGATACGCAGTATTTT. The encoded protein is CASSLGPAGPTDTQYF.

The genes are TRBV7-3 and TRBJ1-2; 10 bases are a match to TRBD1. This CDR3 has 15 amino acids. V shed 5 bases and J 3 bases; nucleotides not matched to a gene: 6. Germline lookup yields CDR1 SGHTA and CDR2 FQGTGA. The CDR3 nucleotides read TGTGCCAGCAGCCTCGACAGGGGGCGCGACTATGGCTACACCTTC. Translating gives CASSLDRGRDYGYTF.

This chain uses TRBV10-3 with TRBJ1-1; D perhaps matches TRBD1 (5 bases). The CDR3 extends over 15 amino acids. V lost 6 bases to trimming and J lost 8 bases, with 22 bases between them. Germline V gene sequence: CDR1 ENHRY, CDR2 SYGVKD. The CDR3 sequence: CAISPGDFQRREAFF. The CDR3 DNA follows: TGTGCCATCAGCCCCGGGGACTTCCAAAGGAGGGAAGCTTTCTTT.

The rearrangement uses TRBV12-3 or TRBV12-4 and TRBJ2-1; 11 nucleotides align to TRBD2. The CDR3 sequence is 14 residues long. With V trimmed by 6 bases and J by 6 bases, 4 bases remained unmatched. DNA of the CDR3: TGTGCCAGCAGGCTAGCGGGGGGTCTCAATGAGCAGTTCTTC. It yields the protein CASRLAGGLNEQFF.

The V gene is TRBV5-1, the J gene TRBJ2-3; no firm D call. The CDR3 totals 13 residues. The germline V gene has CDR1 SGHRS and CDR2 YFSETQ. V dropped 4 bases and J dropped 4 bases, with 10 bases sitting between them. For the CDR3, the DNA is TGCGCCAGCAGCCCTCCGGGTCCAGATACGCAGTATTTT. This encodes CASSPPGPDTQYF.

The chain is built from TRBV27 and TRBJ1-6; D remains ambiguous. Trimming shortened V by 8 bases and J by 7 bases, and 12 bases separated the two germline ends. CDR1 and CDR2 (germline): MNHEY, SMNVEV (reference sequence). CDR3 length equals 13 residues. The CDR3 bases are TGTGCCAGCGGCCTAAGTACCAATTCACCCCTCCACTTT. Translated, it gives CASGLSTNSPLHF.

This clonotype appeared a few times. This chain connects TRBV7-9 to TRBJ1-5; D may be TRBD1 (6 bases). CDR1 and CDR2 from the germline V gene are SEHNR and FQNEAQ (reference sequence). The V gene lost 2 bases and the J gene lost 0 bases, with 14 bases spanning the gap. The CDR3 runs 17 residues. For the CDR3, the DNA is TGTGCCAGCAGCTTATACGGGGGGGCCTATAGCAATCAGCCCCAGCATTTT. It is translated as CASSLYGGAYSNQPQHF.

This sequence joins TRBV6-2 or TRBV6-3 and TRBJ2-3; 7 nucleotides align to TRBD1. Per germline, CDR1 MNHEY and CDR2 SVGEGT. This CDR3 contains 13 residues. The V gene end was trimmed by 11 bases and the J gene end by 2 bases; junction bases not matched to a gene: 7. In DNA, the CDR3 is TGTGCCGGTAGACAGGGTTACACAGATACGCAGTATTTT. It yields the protein CAGRQGYTDTQYF.

The rearrangement links TRBV6-5 to TRBJ1-6; no clear D gene. The CDR3 loop spans 14 amino acids. V lost 6 bases and J lost 4, with 10 bases in between. The germline gives CDR1 MNHEY, CDR2 SVGAGI. This CDR3 is CASSPHQYNSPLHF. The DNA for the CDR3 is TGTGCCAGCAGCCCCCACCAGTATAATTCACCCCTCCACTTT.

This clonotype was observed a handful of times. V is TRBV29-1 and J is TRBJ2-5; no firm D call. CDR3 size: 12 residues. Per germline, CDR1 SQVTM and CDR2 ANQGSEA. Trimming took off 4 bases at V and 2 bases at J, with 8 bases between the two ends. The CDR3 protein is CSVAQQQETQYF. The CDR3 DNA is TGCAGCGTTGCACAGCAGCAAGAGACCCAGTACTTC. The complete variable domain, with remaining parts taken from reference TRBV29-1 and TRBJ2-5, reads SAVISQKPSRDICQRGTSLTIQCQVDSQVTMMFWYRQQPGQSLTLIATANQGSEATYESGFVIDKFPISRPNLTFSTLTVSNMSPEDSSIYLCSVAQQQETQYFGPGTRLLVL.

The chain recombines TRBV29-1 with TRBJ2-7; D call uncertain. V lost 0 bases and J 0 bases, leaving 6 bases between the germline ends. The CDR3 has 13 residues. CDR1 and CDR2 (germline): SQVTM, ANQGSEA. The CDR3 region is CSVEDVSSYEQYF. The CDR3 DNA is TGCAGCGTTGAAGACGTGAGCTCCTACGAGCAGTACTTC.

The V and J genes are TRBV20-1 and TRBJ2-2; 9 bases are shared with TRBD2. Germline-derived CDR1 and CDR2 are DFQATT and SNEGSKA (reference sequence). Unmatched junction bases numbered 7, after V lost 4 bases and J lost 7 bases. The CDR3 covers 14 residues. For the CDR3, the DNA is TGCAGTGCTATGGCGGGGGGGCCTGGCGGGGAGCTGTTTTTT. This sequence encodes CSAMAGGPGGELFF.

This clonotype was seen a handful of times. This sequence joins TRBV7-9 and TRBJ2-7; D unclear. The CDR3 consists of 12 residues. The V end lost 5 bases, the J end lost 5 bases, and 10 bases lay between the germline ends. Germline CDR1 SEHNR, CDR2 FQNEAQ (reference sequence). The CDR3 coding sequence is TGTGCCAGCAGCCCCGGCGGCCACGAGCAGTACTTC. This gives the protein CASSPGGHEQYF.

This CDR3 is CASSLVPDTEAFF. The CDR3 DNA is TGCGCCAGCAGCTTGGTTCCCGACACTGAAGCTTTCTTT. This rearrangement joins TRBV5-1 to TRBJ1-1; D uncertain. CDR3 size: 13 residues. V lost 0 bases and J lost 3, with 6 bases in between. Germline V gene sequence: CDR1 SGHRS, CDR2 YFSETQ.

The V call is TRBV5-5, the J call TRBJ2-3, with no clear D. CDR3 size: 14 residues. CDR1 and CDR2 (germline): SGHKS, YYEKEE (reference sequence). V was pared by 1 base and J by 7 bases, with 13 bases between. The CDR3 bases are TGTGCCAGCAGCTTGTGGACGGACCTTCATACGCAGTATTTT. It specifies CASSLWTDLHTQYF.